The 22 T cell receptor beta chains given below trace back to one sample, sequenced in a study of shared clonotypes between healthy human individuals. This table comes from immunoSEQ multiplex PCR, and its TCRdb copy is limited to in-frame clones, with some not included. The repertoire includes 2 million to 2.5 million clones, under 97% of them detected once, and around 0.13% sits in the top ten. The specimen was naive CD4+ T cells sorted from blood. Indicated subset: CD45RA+ positively selected. Every receptor here comes from a man younger than 30 in good health.

The J gene is TRBJ2-1, the V gene TRBV7-2; 8 nucleotides agree with TRBD1. V shed 8 bases, J shed 4 bases, and the junction held 7 bases outside the gene matches. CDR1 and CDR2 (germline): SGHTA, FQGNSA. The CDR3 runs 14 residues. The CDR3 sequence: CASAPGQAYNEQFF. The CDR3 bases are TGTGCCAGCGCCCCGGGACAGGCTTACAATGAGCAGTTCTTC. Full variable domain (rest looked up from reference TRBV7-2 and TRBJ2-1): GAGVSQSPSNKVTEKGKDVELRCDPISGHTALYWYRQSLGQGLEFLIYFQGNSAPDKSGLPSDRFSAERTGGSVSTLTIQRTQQEDSAVYLCASAPGQAYNEQFFGPGTRLTVL.

This chain connects TRBV6-7 to TRBJ2-5; D is unclear. Being an ORF, TRBV6-7 has a function that is uncertain. This CDR3 has 14 residues. Trimming cost V 4 bases and J 5 bases, with 14 bases left between them. CDR3 protein: CASSFQPTSETQYF. CDR3 sequence (DNA): TGTGCCAGCAGTTTTCAGCCCACGTCTGAGACCCAGTACTTC.

V is TRBV20-1 and J is TRBJ2-5, with D unresolved. The CDR3 runs to 11 residues. CDR1 and CDR2 (germline): DFQATT, SNEGSKA (reference sequence). The V and J ends lost 7 bases and 5 bases respectively, with 11 bases between them. The CDR3 DNA sequence: TGCAGTGGCCAGTCTGGGGAGACCCAGTACTTC. The encoded protein is CSGQSGETQYF.

J is TRBJ1-1 and V is TRBV6-1; 9 nucleotides align to TRBD1. There are 17 residues in the CDR3. CDR1 MNHNS and CDR2 SASEGT come from the germline V gene. V trimming: 4 bases; J trimming: 1 base; junction bases outside the gene matches: 10. This chain's CDR3 is CASSGGTGSLPNTEAFF. CDR3 coding DNA: TGTGCCAGCAGTGGGGGGACAGGGAGTTTGCCGAACACTGAAGCTTTCTTT.

This clone was detected only a few times. This same CDR3 is encoded by further DNA sequences in the sample. The chain employs TRBV30 and TRBJ1-5; D remains unclear. The germline V and J ends were trimmed by 4 bases and 2 bases, with 9 bases remaining between them. CDR1 is GTSNPN, CDR2 SVGIG, per germline (reference sequence). The CDR3 totals 13 residues. CDR3 amino acids: CAWTPGGNQPQHF. The CDR3 region has the DNA TGTGCCTGGACTCCGGGAGGCAATCAGCCCCAGCATTTT.

This clone showed up just once. The V gene is TRBV18, the J gene TRBJ2-4; 7 nucleotides match TRBD2. This CDR3 has 14 residues. Germline CDR1 and CDR2: KGHSH and LQKENI. V was clipped by 3 bases and J by 10 bases; unmatched bases: 9. For the CDR3, the DNA is TGTGCCAGCTCACCCATAATGGGACTATTTATTCAGTACTTC. It translates to CASSPIMGLFIQYF.

About this clone itself: Other DNA sequences in this sample translate to the same CDR3. The chain joins TRBV7-2 to TRBJ2-7; 7 positions agree with TRBD1. The CDR3 covers 15 residues. Germline V gene sequence: CDR1 SGHTA, CDR2 FQGNSA. J lost 0 bases, V lost 5 bases, and 7 bases had no gene match. The chain's CDR3 is CASSPRTGSSYEQYF. CDR3 coding DNA: TGTGCCAGCAGCCCCCGGACAGGTAGCTCCTACGAGCAGTACTTC.

Details on this clone: The junction differs from germline at one of its ends, possibly a read error. V usage is TRBV2 and J usage is TRBJ2-7, with D uncertain. This CDR3 comprises 14 residues. Looked up from germline, CDR1 is SNHLY and CDR2 is FYNNEI. The DNA for the CDR3 is TGTGCCAGCTCGCCGGGCCTCGCTCCCTATGAGCAGTACTTC. Translated, it gives CASSPGLAPYEQYF. Looking up the rest from reference TRBV2 and TRBJ2-7 gives the full variable domain: EPEVTQTPSHQVTQMGQEVILRCVPISNHLYFYWYRQILGQKVEFLVSFYNNEISEKSEIFDDQFSVERPDGSNFTLKIRSTKLEDSAMYFCASSPGLAPYEQYFGPGTRLTVT.

V gene TRBV27 combines with J gene TRBJ1-4; TRBD1 might be the D (6 bases). Trimming removed 6 bases from V and 6 bases from J, with 17 bases in between. Germline CDR1 is MNHEY and CDR2 is SMNVEV (reference sequence). This CDR3 has 15 residues. This CDR3 is CASRGQMGSYEKLFF. The CDR3 region has the DNA TGTGCCAGCAGAGGACAGATGGGGTCTTATGAAAAACTGTTTTTT.

The chain uses TRBV28 and TRBJ1-2; 9 positions match TRBD1. Germline V gives CDR1 MDHEN, CDR2 SYDVKM. The CDR3 is 15 amino acids. V dropped 3 bases and J dropped 8; count of bases not matched to a gene: 10. Written as DNA, the CDR3 is TGTGCCAGCAGTTTCGTGGACAGGGGAGGTCGGGGCTACACCTTC. This translates into CASSFVDRGGRGYTF.

V and J are TRBV4-3 and TRBJ1-6; D ambiguous. This CDR3 has 14 amino acids. Germline V CDR1 and CDR2: LGHNA, YSLEER. V lost 0 bases to trimming and J lost 7 bases, with 7 bases between them. In nucleotides, the CDR3 is TGCGCCAGCAGCCAAGAATTGGGGAATTCACCCCTCCACTTT. Protein sequence: CASSQELGNSPLHF.

V is TRBV28 and J is TRBJ1-6, with D possibly matching TRBD1 (6 bases). V lost 4 bases and J lost 0, with 16 bases in between. Per the germline V gene, CDR1 is MDHEN and CDR2 is SYDVKM. This CDR3 spans 18 amino acids. CDR3 residues: CASSSPRTASSYNSPLHF. CDR3 DNA sequence: TGTGCCAGCAGTTCCCCTAGGACAGCCAGCTCCTATAATTCACCCCTCCACTTT.

The gene calls are TRBV7-2 and TRBJ2-7; 11 positions agree with TRBD1. The length of the CDR3 is 15 residues. CDR1 SGHTA and CDR2 FQGNSA come from the germline V gene. V lost 5 bases and J lost 3; bases outside the gene matches: 6. CDR3 residues: CASSARDRGGYEQYF. CDR3 DNA sequence: TGTGCCAGCAGCGCCCGGGACAGGGGGGGCTACGAGCAGTACTTC.

This chain connects TRBV29-1 to TRBJ2-3; D might be TRBD1 or TRBD2, each matching 5 bases. This CDR3 has 12 amino acids. Germline lookup yields CDR1 SQVTM and CDR2 ANQGSEA. V lost 7 bases and J 2 bases, leaving 10 bases between the germline ends. CDR3 protein: CSAEGFTDTQYF. DNA of the CDR3: TGCAGCGCCGAGGGGTTCACAGATACGCAGTATTTT.

This clone was seen once. This chain uses TRBV7-2 with TRBJ2-5; 10 positions match TRBD2. Trimming took 2 bases from V and 4 from J; bases not matched to a gene: 4. Per germline, CDR1 SGHTA and CDR2 FQGNSA. This CDR3 comprises 15 residues. CDR3 nucleotide sequence: TGTGCCAGCAGCTTAATGTTAGCGGGAGGAGAGACCCAGTACTTC. It translates to CASSLMLAGGETQYF.

This chain links TRBV27 with TRBJ1-5; D not resolved. The CDR3 consists of 14 residues. V was trimmed by 6 bases and J by 0 bases, leaving 9 bases between them. From germline, CDR1 is MNHEY and CDR2 SMNVEV (reference sequence). The CDR3 nucleotides read TGTGCCAGCAGCCAAGGATATAGCAATCAGCCCCAGCATTTT. The encoded protein is CASSQGYSNQPQHF.

Points on this clone: Other DNA sequences in this specimen translate into the identical CDR3. The chain joins TRBV2 to TRBJ1-4, with 10 nucleotides matching TRBD1. CDR1 SNHLY and CDR2 FYNNEI come from the germline V gene. V shed 7 bases, J shed 6 bases, and the junction held 5 bases outside the gene matches. The length of the CDR3 is 14 residues. CDR3 amino acids: CASNLDRGDEKLFF. For the CDR3, the DNA is TGTGCCAGCAACTTGGACAGGGGGGATGAAAAACTGTTTTTT.

V gene TRBV19 combines with J gene TRBJ2-1; D may match TRBD1 or TRBD2 (5 bases each). The V gene lost 7 bases and the J gene lost 2 bases, with 9 bases spanning the gap. Germline V gene lookup returns CDR1 LNHDA and CDR2 SQIVND (reference sequence). This CDR3 has 13 amino acids. CDR3 sequence reads: CASNGGTYNEQFF. CDR3 sequence (DNA): TGTGCCAGTAATGGGGGTACCTACAATGAGCAGTTCTTC.

V and J are TRBV4-1 and TRBJ1-2; the D gene is possibly TRBD1 (5 bases). V was cut by 5 bases and J by 5 bases, with 18 bases left in between. The CDR3 runs to 15 residues. From germline, CDR1 is MGHRA and CDR2 YSYEKL. CDR3 coding DNA: TGCGCCAGCAGCTCACCGGACGGGGGTAAATATGGCTACACCTTC. This encodes CASSSPDGGKYGYTF.

The rearrangement uses TRBV5-6 and TRBJ1-4; unclear D gene. The CDR3 extends over 13 amino acids. V lost 4 bases and J 8 bases, leaving 12 bases between the germline ends. The V gene's germline CDR1 is SGHDT and CDR2 YYEEEE. The CDR3 DNA is TGTGCCAGCAGCGGGAGAGTTGGGGAAAAACTGTTTTTT. Protein: CASSGRVGEKLFF.

V usage is TRBV25-1 and J usage is TRBJ2-2; TRBD2 aligns across 11 bases. This CDR3 has 16 residues. Germline V gives CDR1 MGHDK, CDR2 SYGVNS. V trimming: 1 base; J trimming: 5 bases; junction bases outside the gene matches: 3. The DNA for the CDR3 is TGTGCCAGCAGTGAATTAGCGGGGGGGCGTACCGGGGAGCTGTTTTTT. Translated: CASSELAGGRTGELFF.

The chain joins TRBV29-1 to TRBJ1-2; 8 bases agree with TRBD1. Germline V CDR1 and CDR2: SQVTM, ANQGSEA. V trimming: 1 base; J trimming: 7 bases; junction bases outside the gene matches: 5. The CDR3 totals 13 residues. In DNA form, the CDR3 reads TGCAGCGTTGAAGTGGCAGGGGGCTTTGGCTACACCTTC. It encodes CSVEVAGGFGYTF.